The 2 T cell receptor beta chains reported below all come from one sample, sequenced in a study of T cell repertoires in cytomegalovirus infection. TCRdb recomputed calls from the reads with MiXCR, one row per CDR3 protein. The sample contains around 900,000 distinct CDR3 sequences, roughly 30% of which appear only once. The antigens of these receptors remain unknown. The sequenced sample was cultured CD8+ T cells from PBMCs, obtained from culture after CMV antigen stimulation. The receptors come from a human donor in good health (CMV status not recorded). Some clones in this sample may be carry-over from other donors' samples.

The genes are TRBV6-6 and TRBJ1-5; 8 nucleotides line up with TRBD1. This CDR3 is 16 amino acids long. V lost 5 bases and J lost 4; bases outside the gene matches: 10. Germline loops: CDR1 MNHNY, CDR2 SVGAGI (reference sequence). CDR3 in DNA: TGTGCCAGCAGTAACCACCGGACAGGGAGGAATCAGCCCCAGCATTTT. Translation gives CASSNHRTGRNQPQHF.

The chain links TRBV12-3 or TRBV12-4 to TRBJ2-1; D is perhaps TRBD2 (5 bases). The V end lost 6 bases, the J end lost 4 bases, and 25 bases lay between the germline ends. The CDR3 is made up of 18 amino acids. CDR3 in DNA: TGTGCCAGCAGCTCCAATACTATAATCGGGGTAAATTACAATGAGCAGTTCTTC. Translated: CASSSNTIIGVNYNEQFF.